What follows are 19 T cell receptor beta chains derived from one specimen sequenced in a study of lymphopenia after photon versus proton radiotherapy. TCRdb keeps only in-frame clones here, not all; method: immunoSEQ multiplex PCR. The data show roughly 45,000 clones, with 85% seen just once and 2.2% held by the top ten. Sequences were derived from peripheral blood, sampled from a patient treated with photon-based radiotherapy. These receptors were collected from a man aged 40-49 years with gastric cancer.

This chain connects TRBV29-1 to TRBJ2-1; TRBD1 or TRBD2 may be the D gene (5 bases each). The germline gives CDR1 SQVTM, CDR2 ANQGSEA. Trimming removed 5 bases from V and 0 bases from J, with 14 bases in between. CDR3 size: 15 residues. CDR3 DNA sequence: TGCAGCGTTCCCCTATGGGGGAGCTCCTACAATGAGCAGTTCTTC. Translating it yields CSVPLWGSSYNEQFF.

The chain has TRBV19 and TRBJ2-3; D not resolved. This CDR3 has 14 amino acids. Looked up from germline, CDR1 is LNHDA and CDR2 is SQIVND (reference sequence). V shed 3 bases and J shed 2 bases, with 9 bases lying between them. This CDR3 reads CASSIGQTTDTQYF. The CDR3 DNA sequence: TGTGCCAGTAGTATTGGGCAGACCACAGATACGCAGTATTTT.

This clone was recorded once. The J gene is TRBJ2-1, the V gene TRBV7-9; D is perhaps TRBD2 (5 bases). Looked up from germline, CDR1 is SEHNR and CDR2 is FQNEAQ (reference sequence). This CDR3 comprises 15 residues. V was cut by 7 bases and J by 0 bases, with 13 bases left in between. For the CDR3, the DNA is TGTGCCAGCACACCGGGTCGGGGCTCCTACAATGAGCAGTTCTTC. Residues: CASTPGRGSYNEQFF.

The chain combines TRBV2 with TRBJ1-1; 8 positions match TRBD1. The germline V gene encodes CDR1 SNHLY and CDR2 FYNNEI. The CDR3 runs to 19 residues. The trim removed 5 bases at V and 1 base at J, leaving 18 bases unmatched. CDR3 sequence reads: CASSYTLTGAAAWNTEAFF. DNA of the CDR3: TGTGCCAGCAGTTATACCCTGACAGGGGCCGCCGCTTGGAACACTGAAGCTTTCTTT.

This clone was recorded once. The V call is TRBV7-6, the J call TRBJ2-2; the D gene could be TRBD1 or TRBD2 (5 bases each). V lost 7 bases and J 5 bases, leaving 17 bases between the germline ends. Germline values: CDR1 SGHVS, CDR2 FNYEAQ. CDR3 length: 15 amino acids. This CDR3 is CASTSLGVGTGELFF. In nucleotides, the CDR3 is TGTGCCAGCACTTCCCTGGGGGTGGGGACCGGGGAGCTGTTTTTT. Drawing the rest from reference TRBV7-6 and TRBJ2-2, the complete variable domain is GAGVSQSPRYKVTKRGQDVALRCDPISGHVSLYWYRQALGQGPEFLTYFNYEAQQDKSGLPNDRFSAERPEGSISTLTIQRTEQRDSAMYRCASTSLGVGTGELFFGEGSRLTVL.

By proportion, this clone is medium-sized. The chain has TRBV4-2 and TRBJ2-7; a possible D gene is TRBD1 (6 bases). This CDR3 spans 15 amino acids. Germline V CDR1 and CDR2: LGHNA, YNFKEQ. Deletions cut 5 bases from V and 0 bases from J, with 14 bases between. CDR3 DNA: TGTGCCAGCAGCACGAGGACGGACAGCTCCTACGAGCAGTACTTC. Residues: CASSTRTDSSYEQYF.

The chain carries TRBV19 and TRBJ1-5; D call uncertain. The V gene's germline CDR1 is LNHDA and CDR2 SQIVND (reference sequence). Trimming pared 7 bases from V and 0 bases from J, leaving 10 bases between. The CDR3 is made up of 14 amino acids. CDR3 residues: CASTADNSNQPQHF. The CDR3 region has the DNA TGTGCCAGTACGGCAGATAATAGCAATCAGCCCCAGCATTTT.

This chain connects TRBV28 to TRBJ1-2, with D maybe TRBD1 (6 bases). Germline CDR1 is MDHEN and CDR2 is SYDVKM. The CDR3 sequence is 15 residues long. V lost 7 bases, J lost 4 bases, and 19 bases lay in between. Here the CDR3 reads CASIRGQSPLYGYTF. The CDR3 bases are TGTGCCAGCATTAGGGGACAAAGTCCCCTCTATGGCTACACCTTC.

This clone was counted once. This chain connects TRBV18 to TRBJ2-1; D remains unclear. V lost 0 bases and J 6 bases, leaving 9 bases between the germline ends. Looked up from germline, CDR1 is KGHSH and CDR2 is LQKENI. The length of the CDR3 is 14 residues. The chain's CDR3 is CASSPPGRLNEQFF. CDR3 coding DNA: TGTGCCAGCTCACCACCCGGCAGACTCAATGAGCAGTTCTTC.

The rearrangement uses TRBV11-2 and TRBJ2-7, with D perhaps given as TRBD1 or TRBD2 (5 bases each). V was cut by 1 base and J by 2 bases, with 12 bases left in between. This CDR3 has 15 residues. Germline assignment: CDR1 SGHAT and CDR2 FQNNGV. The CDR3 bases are TGTGCCAGCAGCTTAGTAAAGGGACCTACCTACGAGCAGTACTTC. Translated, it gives CASSLVKGPTYEQYF.

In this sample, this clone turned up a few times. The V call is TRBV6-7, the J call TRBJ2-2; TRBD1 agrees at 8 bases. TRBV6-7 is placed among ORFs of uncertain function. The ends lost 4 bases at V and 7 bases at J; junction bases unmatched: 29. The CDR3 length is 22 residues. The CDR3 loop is CASSCIGGAVDRAAEGGGELFF. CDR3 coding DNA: TGTGCCAGCAGTTGTATTGGCGGGGCGGTGGACAGGGCTGCCGAGGGTGGCGGGGAGCTGTTTTTT.

The DNA for the CDR3 is TGTGCCAGCAGCTCTAGCGGGGGGAATGAGCAGTTCTTC. Its protein product is CASSSSGGNEQFF. The chain uses TRBV5-4 and TRBJ2-1, with 11 bases that match TRBD2. The CDR3 has 13 amino acids. Germline CDR1 reads SGHNT; CDR2 reads YYREEE (reference sequence). V lost 3 bases to trimming and J lost 7 bases; unmatched junction nucleotides: 0.

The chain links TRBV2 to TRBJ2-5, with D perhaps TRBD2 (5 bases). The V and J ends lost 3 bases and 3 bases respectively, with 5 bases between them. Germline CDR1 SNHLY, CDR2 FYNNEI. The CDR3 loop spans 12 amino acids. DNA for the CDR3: TGTGCCAGCAGTGAGCGGGAAGAGACCCAGTACTTC. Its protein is CASSEREETQYF.

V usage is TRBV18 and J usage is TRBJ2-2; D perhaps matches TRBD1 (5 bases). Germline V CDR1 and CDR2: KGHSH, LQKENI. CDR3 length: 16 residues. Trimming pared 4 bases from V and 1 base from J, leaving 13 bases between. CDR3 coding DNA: TGTGCCAGCTCACTATTGGGGCCCGGGAACACCGGGGAGCTGTTTTTT. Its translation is CASSLLGPGNTGELFF.

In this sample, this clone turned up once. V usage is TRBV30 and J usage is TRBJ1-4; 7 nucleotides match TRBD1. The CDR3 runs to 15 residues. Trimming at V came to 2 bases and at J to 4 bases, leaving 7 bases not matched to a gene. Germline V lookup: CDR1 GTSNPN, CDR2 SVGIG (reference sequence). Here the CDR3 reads CAWSRGGGFNEKLFF. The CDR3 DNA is TGTGCCTGGAGTCGTGGAGGGGGCTTTAATGAAAAACTGTTTTTT.

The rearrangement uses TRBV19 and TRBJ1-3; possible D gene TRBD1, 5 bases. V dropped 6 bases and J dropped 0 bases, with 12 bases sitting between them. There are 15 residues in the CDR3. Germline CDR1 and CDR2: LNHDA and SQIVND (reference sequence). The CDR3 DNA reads TGTGCCAGTAGCCGAGGGGAAAGCTCTGGAAACACCATATATTTT. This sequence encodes CASSRGESSGNTIYF.

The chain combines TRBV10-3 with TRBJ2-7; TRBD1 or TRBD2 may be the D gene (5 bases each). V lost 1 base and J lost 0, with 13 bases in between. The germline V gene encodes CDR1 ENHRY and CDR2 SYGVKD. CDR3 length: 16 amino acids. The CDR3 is CAISELGRGSSYEQYF. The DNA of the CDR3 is TGTGCCATCAGTGAGTTGGGGCGAGGGAGCTCCTACGAGCAGTACTTC.

The CDR3 spells CASSSFYRDQGGAFF. Written as DNA, the CDR3 is TGTGCCAGCAGCTCATTCTACAGGGACCAAGGGGGAGCTTTCTTT. The genes are TRBV14 and TRBJ1-1, with a tentative D call TRBD1 (6 bases). Germline assignment: CDR1 SGHDN and CDR2 FVKESK. Trimming removed 5 bases at V and 10 bases at J, with 23 bases between. The CDR3 runs to 15 residues.

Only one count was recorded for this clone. DNA for the CDR3: TGTGCCAGCAGGGCCGGGACAGCGAACACCGGGGAGCTGTTTTTT. This codes for CASRAGTANTGELFF. The chain combines TRBV2 with TRBJ2-2; 7 bases agree with TRBD1. Germline V gene data show CDR1 as SNHLY and CDR2 as FYNNEI. The CDR3 loop spans 15 amino acids. The V and J ends lost 6 bases and 0 bases, in that order; junction bases with no gene match: 4.